This is a list of T cell receptor beta chains from one sample in a study of CD8 T cells in ankylosing spondylitis. TCRdb reprocessed the 5' RACE reads with MiXCR, giving one entry per CDR3 protein. The table includes under 200,000 distinct CDR3 sequences, 11% detected once. Sequenced material: blood, either unsorted or a sorted T cell fraction (not recorded which). These receptors came from a male donor with ankylosing spondylitis or in good health (not recorded which). CDR3s include the opening cysteine and the closing phenylalanine or tryptophan. A D gene is named only where the DNA matches it firmly. Size values are once, few and many counts, or a class for expanded clones, and some rows have none.

j_gene,v_gene,abundance,d_gene,CDR3aa,CDR3nt
TRBJ2-7,TRBV3-1,many,TRBD2,CASSHLSGEDEQYF,TGTGCCAGCAGCCACCTCAGCGGGGAAGACGAGCAGTACTTC
TRBJ2-7,TRBV7-2,few,-,CASSLAREVQYF,TGTGCCAGCAGCTTAGCAAGGGAGGTGCAGTACTTC
TRBJ2-7,TRBV20-1,many,TRBD1,CSAPNGDRISYEQYF,TGCAGTGCCCCCAACGGGGACAGAATCTCCTACGAGCAGTACTTC
TRBJ2-7,TRBV7-6,many,-,CASSYQDEQYF,TGTGCCAGCAGCTATCAGGACGAGCAGTACTTC
TRBJ1-2,TRBV3-1,many,TRBD1,CASSHEQGYGYTF,TGTGCCAGCAGCCATGAACAGGGGTATGGCTACACCTTC
TRBJ2-5,TRBV20-1,many,-,CSAPQQGETQYF,TGCAGTGCCCCCCAACAGGGAGAGACCCAGTACTTC
TRBJ2-2,TRBV20-1,-,-,CCARGTGRWESTGELFF,TGCTGTGCTAGAGGCACGGGGAGGTGGGAGAGCACCGGGGAGCTGTTTTTT
TRBJ2-3,TRBV10-3,-,-,CAISDSSTDTQYF,TGTGCCATCAGTGACAGTAGCACAGATACGCAGTATTTT
TRBJ2-2,TRBV21-1,many,-,CASSKGPPGRTGELFF,TGTGCCAGCAGCAAAGGGCCCCCTGGTCGGACCGGGGAGCTGTTTTTT
TRBJ1-1,TRBV12-3/TRBV12-4,many,-,CASTAKGTEAFF,TGTGCCAGCACCGCCAAGGGGACTGAAGCTTTCTTT
TRBJ1-2,TRBV6-5,few,TRBD1,CASSWTGTGGYTF,TGTGCCAGCAGTTGGACAGGGACGGGTGGCTACACCTTC
TRBJ2-5,TRBV30,-,TRBD1,CAWGQGLIMETQYF,TGTGCCTGGGGACAGGGGCTGATAATGGAGACCCAGTACTTC
TRBJ2-1,TRBV20-1,-,TRBD2,CSARVPGLADPKSYNEQFF,TGCAGTGCTAGAGTCCCGGGACTAGCGGATCCTAAGTCCTACAATGAGCAGTTCTTC
TRBJ1-4,TRBV5-1,-,TRBD1,CASSGTRDRNEKLFF,TGCGCCAGCAGCGGAACCCGGGACAGAAATGAAAAACTGTTTTTT
TRBJ2-3,TRBV5-1,few,-,CASSRGDSTDTQYF,TGCGCCAGCAGCCGTGGGGACAGCACAGATACGCAGTATTTT
TRBJ2-3,TRBV5-4,many,TRBD2,CASSPPGGSTDTQYF,TGTGCCAGCAGCCCTCCGGGGGGAAGCACAGATACGCAGTATTTT
TRBJ2-5,TRBV5-1,few,TRBD1,CASSLDFRGQLQETQYF,TGCGCCAGCAGCTTGGACTTCCGGGGACAGTTACAAGAGACCCAGTACTTC
TRBJ1-5,TRBV20-1,many,-,CSANKGGSNQPQHF,TGCAGTGCGAATAAGGGGGGTAGCAATCAGCCCCAGCATTTT
TRBJ2-3,TRBV27,many,-,CASGVYKGADTQYF,TGTGCCAGCGGGGTATACAAGGGCGCAGATACGCAGTATTTT
TRBJ2-2,TRBV7-2,-,TRBD1,CASSLWGQADTGELFF,TGTGCCAGCAGCTTATGGGGACAGGCAGACACCGGGGAGCTGTTTTTT
TRBJ2-7,TRBV18,-,TRBD1,CASSPLRTGVYEQYF,TGTGCCAGCTCACCCCTTCGCACAGGGGTCTACGAGCAGTACTTC
TRBJ2-3,TRBV20-1,many,TRBD2,CSARPLAGAGTQYF,TGCAGTGCTAGGCCTCTAGCGGGGGCCGGTACGCAGTATTTT
TRBJ2-3,TRBV27,many,-,CASSGAATDTQYF,TGTGCCAGCAGTGGAGCGGCCACAGATACGCAGTATTTT
TRBJ2-7,TRBV6-5,few,TRBD2,CASSYSGSGASYEQYF,TGTGCCAGCAGTTACTCGGGTAGCGGGGCCTCCTACGAGCAGTACTTC
TRBJ2-2,TRBV5-1,many,-,CASSRLQTNTGELFF,TGCGCCAGCAGTAGATTACAGACGAACACCGGGGAGCTGTTTTTT
TRBJ1-6,TRBV20-1,many,-,CSAFGQSNSPLHF,TGCAGTGCTTTCGGACAGTCCAATTCACCCCTCCACTTT
TRBJ1-3,TRBV12-3/TRBV12-4,many,-,CASSFGQANTIYF,TGTGCCAGCAGTTTTGGGCAGGCAAACACCATATATTTT
TRBJ2-2,TRBV5-1,few,TRBD1,CASRFAGGSGELFF,TGCGCCAGCAGGTTTGCAGGGGGCAGCGGGGAGCTGTTTTTT
TRBJ1-4,TRBV3-1,-,-,CASSHRAGAQNEKLFF,TGTGCCAGCAGCCACCGAGCGGGGGCGCAGAATGAAAAACTGTTTTTT
TRBJ1-2,TRBV14,many,-,CASSPRRNYGYTF,TGTGCCAGCAGCCCCCGACGGAACTATGGCTACACCTTC
TRBJ2-3,TRBV11-2,few,TRBD2,CASSITGLAESTQYF,TGTGCCAGCAGCATCACAGGACTAGCGGAGAGCACGCAGTATTTT
TRBJ2-1,TRBV7-2,many,TRBD2,CASSLRASGGIGEQFF,TGTGCCAGCAGCTTAAGGGCTAGCGGGGGGATAGGTGAGCAGTTCTTC
TRBJ2-7,TRBV27,-,TRBD1,CASSLTGTGTSEQYF,TGTGCCAGCAGTCTCACCGGGACAGGGACGAGTGAGCAGTACTTC
TRBJ2-6,TRBV6-5,-,-,CASSYSGGPIGLTF,TGTGCCAGCAGTTACTCAGGGGGGCCTATCGGCCTGACTTTC
TRBJ1-1,TRBV4-3,many,TRBD1,CASSQDSGTGSPAFF,TGCGCCAGCAGCCAAGACTCCGGGACAGGGTCACCAGCTTTCTTT
TRBJ1-1,TRBV10-1,few,TRBD1,CASSESNRGGVAFF,TGCGCCAGCAGTGAGTCGAACAGGGGCGGTGTGGCTTTCTTT
TRBJ1-2,TRBV6-1,few,-,CASSADFLNYGYTF,TGTGCCAGCAGCGCGGACTTCCTAAACTATGGCTACACCTTC
TRBJ1-1,TRBV11-2,few,-,CASSLEARREAFF,TGTGCCAGCAGCTTAGAGGCGAGGCGTGAAGCTTTCTTT
TRBJ2-5,TRBV12-3/TRBV12-4,many,TRBD1,CASSPAGQGLIQETQYF,TGTGCCAGCAGTCCAGCGGGACAGGGGTTGATACAAGAGACCCAGTACTTC
TRBJ1-6,TRBV28,many,-,CASSWGIRVYNSPLHF,TGTGCCAGCAGTTGGGGGATTCGGGTGTATAATTCACCCCTCCACTTT
TRBJ2-2,TRBV5-1,few,TRBD1,CASSSGQSVNTGELFF,TGCGCCAGCAGCTCGGGACAGTCAGTGAACACCGGGGAGCTGTTTTTT
TRBJ1-1,TRBV7-2,-,-,CASSLTFTTEAFF,TGTGCCAGCAGCTTGACATTTACCACTGAAGCTTTCTTT
TRBJ1-1,TRBV12-3/TRBV12-4,many,-,CASSPKTRMNTEAFF,TGTGCCAGCAGTCCTAAGACGCGAATGAACACTGAAGCTTTCTTT
TRBJ1-2,TRBV10-2,-,TRBD1,CASSESGQGATIDYGYTF,TGCGCCAGCAGTGAGTCTGGACAGGGGGCTACCATTGACTATGGCTACACCTTC
TRBJ1-1,TRBV14,many,-,CASSQLTNTEAFF,TGTGCCAGCAGCCAACTCACGAACACTGAAGCTTTCTTT
TRBJ2-2,TRBV5-1,few,TRBD1,CASSPRQGRGTGELFF,TGCGCCAGCAGCCCAAGACAGGGGCGAGGCACCGGGGAGCTGTTTTTT
TRBJ1-5,TRBV20-1,-,TRBD1,CSARKGQAINQPQHF,TGCAGTGCTAGAAAGGGACAGGCTATTAATCAGCCCCAGCATTTT
TRBJ1-1,TRBV25-1,few,-,CASSTGTWREAFF,TGTGCCAGCAGCACCGGGACTTGGAGGGAAGCTTTCTTT
TRBJ1-1,TRBV6-5,few,-,CASSYGGKVLVAEAFF,TGTGCCAGCAGTTACGGGGGTAAGGTGTTGGTCGCTGAAGCTTTCTTT
TRBJ1-1,TRBV7-9,-,-,CASSLGGGEGDTEAFF,TGTGCCAGCAGCTTAGGTGGAGGGGAAGGGGACACTGAAGCTTTCTTT
TRBJ2-1,TRBV15,many,-,CATTVGKSSYNEQFF,TGTGCCACCACAGTGGGGAAGAGCTCCTACAATGAGCAGTTCTTC
TRBJ2-3,TRBV24-1,-,TRBD2,CATSDPSGGLAGDTQYF,TGTGCCACCAGTGATCCGAGCGGGGGACTAGCGGGAGATACGCAGTATTTT
TRBJ1-1,TRBV5-1,many,-,CASSDERGKPNTEAFF,TGCGCCAGCAGCGATGAGCGGGGGAAACCAAACACTGAAGCTTTCTTT
TRBJ2-7,TRBV25-1,-,-,CVSSGDSLSSYEQYF,TGTGTCAGCAGTGGGGACTCATTATCCTCATACGAGCAGTACTTC
TRBJ2-7,TRBV5-6,many,-,CASSFVTDSYEQYF,TGTGCCAGCAGCTTCGTGACAGACTCCTACGAGCAGTACTTC